This T cell receptor beta chain was identified during a study of blood T cell repertoires in COVID-19. Whole-study context: The United States, Italy and Spain provided the acute and convalescent COVID-19 samples. T cells, B-cell-depleted T cells, or PBMCs provided the cDNA or gDNA that served as material.

The Seattle site enrolled patients during active infection and followed them longitudinally. How the authors handled the data: Estimated nucleated cell counts came from reference gene primer amplification. Only in-frame clones appear in the TCRdb table, and some are missing; sequencing was by immunoSEQ multiplex PCR. That table supplies the V and J calls and clone size; D and trimming were determined from the DNA. The repertoire holds about 180,000 clones, 85% seen once, with over 15% in the top ten. V was cut by 3 bases and J by 3 bases, with 12 bases left in between. The CDR3 consists of 15 residues. Germline CDR1 SGHVS, CDR2 FQNEAQ.

This chain links TRBV7-8 with TRBJ1-3; D not certain. What was sequenced was peripheral blood. This clonotype was sampled from a person between 70 and 80 years old with COVID-19, enrolled during active disease. CDR3 bases: TGTGCCAGCAGCTTCCGGGGATTCATTGGAAACACCATATATTTT. Amino acids: CASSFRGFIGNTIYF.